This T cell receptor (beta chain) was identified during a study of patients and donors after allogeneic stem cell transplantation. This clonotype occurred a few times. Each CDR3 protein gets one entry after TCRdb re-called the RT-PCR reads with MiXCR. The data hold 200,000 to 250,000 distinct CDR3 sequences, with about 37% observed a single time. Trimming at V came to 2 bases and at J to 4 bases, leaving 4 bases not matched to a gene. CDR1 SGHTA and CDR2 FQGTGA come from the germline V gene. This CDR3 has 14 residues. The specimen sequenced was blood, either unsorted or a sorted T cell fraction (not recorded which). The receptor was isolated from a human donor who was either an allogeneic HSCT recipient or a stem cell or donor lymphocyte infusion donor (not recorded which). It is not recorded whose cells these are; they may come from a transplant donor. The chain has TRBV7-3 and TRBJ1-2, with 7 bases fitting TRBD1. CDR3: CASSLGTDPYGYTF. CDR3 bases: TGTGCCAGCAGCTTAGGGACAGACCCCTATGGCTACACCTTC.